The source of this T cell receptor beta chain is a study of long-term antiretroviral therapy in people with HIV. Study context: When the earliest samples were collected, ART was typically delayed until CD4 counts fell.

Trimming cost V 6 bases and J 2 bases, with 19 bases left between them. The germline gives CDR1 SNHLY, CDR2 FYNNEI. The length of the CDR3 is 16 residues. This clone showed up just a few times. Its target is unknown. Notes on the study in general: Diversity measured after ART increased yet remained under transplant donor controls. There were no data on ART adherence, viral resistance or therapy changes, a gap that limits inferences about post-ART repertoire changes. Control repertoires displayed wider CDR3 length ranges than the HIV repertoires.

Survey-level immunoSEQ v3.0 assays were run. Produced via immunoSEQ multiplex PCR; TCRdb's table is partial and in-frame only. Counted here are roughly 19,000 clones, around 80% occurring once; the ten biggest clones make up less than 20%. Specimen: unsorted PBMCs, collected 0.6 years after starting antiretroviral therapy. The origin of this receptor is a woman in her late teens or twenties with HIV. The chain joins TRBV2 to TRBJ1-2, with D perhaps matching TRBD1 (5 bases). This CDR3 reads CASRADRDRKNYGYTF. CDR3 bases: TGTGCCAGCAGAGCCGACCGGGACCGCAAAAACTATGGCTACACCTTC.